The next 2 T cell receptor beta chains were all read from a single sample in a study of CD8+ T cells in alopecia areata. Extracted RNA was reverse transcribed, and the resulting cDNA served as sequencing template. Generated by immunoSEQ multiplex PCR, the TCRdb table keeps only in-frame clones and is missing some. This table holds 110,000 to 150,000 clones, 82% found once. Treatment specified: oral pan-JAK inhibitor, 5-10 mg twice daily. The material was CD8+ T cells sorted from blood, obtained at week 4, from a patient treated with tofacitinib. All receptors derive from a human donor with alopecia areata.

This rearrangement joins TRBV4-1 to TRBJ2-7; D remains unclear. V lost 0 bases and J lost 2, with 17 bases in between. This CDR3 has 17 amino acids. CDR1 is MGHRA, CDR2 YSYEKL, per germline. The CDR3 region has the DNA TGCGCCAGCAGCCAAGATTCGGGCAGGACCATCCCCTACGAGCAGTACTTC. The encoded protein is CASSQDSGRTIPYEQYF.

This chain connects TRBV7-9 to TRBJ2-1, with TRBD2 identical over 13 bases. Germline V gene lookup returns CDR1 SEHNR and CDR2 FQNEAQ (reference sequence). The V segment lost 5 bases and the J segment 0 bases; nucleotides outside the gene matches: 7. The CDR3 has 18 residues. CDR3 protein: CASSQTSGGSSSYNEQFF. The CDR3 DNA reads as TGTGCCAGCAGCCAGACTAGCGGGGGGTCTAGCTCCTACAATGAGCAGTTCTTC.